This T cell receptor (beta chain) originates from a study of cytomegalovirus exposure and HLA in healthy donors. General study points: TCR beta sequences reportedly predicted most subjects' HLA-A and HLA-B alleles accurately. There were over 150 TCR beta chains listed as cytomegalovirus-associated. Later analysis showed most CMV-associated TCR beta chains appearing HLA-restricted. HLA allele associations emerged for roughly 16,000 TCR beta sequences in a later analysis, at 0.05 false discovery rate.

PCR involved 60 Vbeta and 13 Jbeta primers. Repertoires were generated with immunoSEQ multiplex PCR, while TCRdb's copy carries only in-frame clones and drops some. The sample gives about 160,000 clones, about 76% of which show up once; roughly 7.3% is in the top ten. This clone was detected once. Antigen: not known. The CDR3 totals 16 residues. Germline values: CDR1 SGHVS, CDR2 FNYEAQ. V gave up 4 bases and J gave up 2 bases; unmatched junction bases: 9. The chain joins TRBV7-6 to TRBJ2-7; 9 bases are a match to TRBD1. This clonotype originated in a male donor in good health and CMV-seropositive. Sequenced sample: PBMCs. Here the CDR3 DNA reads TGTGCCAGCAGCTACGAACCGGGACAGGGAGCCTACGAGCAGTACTTC. Protein sequence: CASSYEPGQGAYEQYF. The variable domain in full, with the rest retrieved from reference TRBV7-6 and TRBJ2-7, is GAGVSQSPRYKVTKRGQDVALRCDPISGHVSLYWYRQALGQGPEFLTYFNYEAQQDKSGLPNDRFSAERPEGSISTLTIQRTEQRDSAMYRCASSYEPGQGAYEQYFGPGTRLTVT.